The next 11 T cell receptor beta chains were all read from a single sample in a study of a mutant IDH1 vaccine in newly diagnosed glioma. TCRdb's copy holds only in-frame clones and misses some; the assay was immunoSEQ multiplex PCR. The data contain tens of thousands of clones, 65% of them seen just once; the ten biggest clones take up about 5%. Time point of the sample: week 47, end of study. Mutant IDH1 20-mer peptide, at 300 ug, made up each vaccine dose, with topical imiquimod. Their recognized antigens are unknown. This sample comprised peripheral blood mononuclear cells (PBMCs), obtained from a glioma patient whose treatment included an IDH1 peptide vaccine. These receptors were collected from a man in his forties with glioma. Some clones in this sample may be carry-over from other donors' samples.

This chain links TRBV7-9 with TRBJ1-2; TRBD1 aligns across 7 bases. J gave up 8 bases and V 5 bases, and 11 bases lay outside the gene matches. The germline gives CDR1 SEHNR, CDR2 FQNEAQ (reference sequence). The length of the CDR3 is 14 residues. CDR3 sequence reads: CASSLQGKIGGYTF. CDR3 DNA sequence: TGTGCCAGCAGCCTACAGGGGAAGATTGGCGGCTACACCTTC.

V is TRBV11-1 and J is TRBJ2-7, with 7 bases lining up with TRBD2. The germline V gene has CDR1 SGHAT and CDR2 FQDESV (reference sequence). The length of the CDR3 is 14 residues. The V gene end was trimmed by 5 bases and the J gene end by 5 bases; junction bases not matched to a gene: 9. The chain's CDR3 is CASSPRASGHEQYF. CDR3 in DNA: TGTGCCAGCAGCCCCCGGGCTAGCGGCCACGAGCAGTACTTC.

The chain recombines TRBV4-2 with TRBJ2-4; 11 bases line up with TRBD2. Germline assignment: CDR1 LGHNA and CDR2 YNFKEQ. V was clipped by 6 bases and J by 6 bases; unmatched bases: 7. The CDR3 has 15 amino acids. CDR3 loop: CASRPVAGGPNIQYF. CDR3 nucleotide sequence: TGTGCCAGCAGACCGGTAGCGGGGGGGCCAAACATTCAGTACTTC.

In this sample, this clone turned up once. The chain combines TRBV2 with TRBJ1-2; D might be TRBD1 (5 bases). The CDR3 length is 8 residues. Trimming pared 8 bases from V and 13 bases from J, leaving 8 bases between. The germline V gene encodes CDR1 SNHLY and CDR2 FYNNEI. The DNA for the CDR3 is TGTGCCAGCGGGGGTGTCACCTTC. Amino acids: CASGGVTF.

V is TRBV7-8 and J is TRBJ1-2; TRBD1 agrees at 10 bases. This CDR3 has 16 amino acids. Germline-derived CDR1 and CDR2 are SGHVS and FQNEAQ. V lost 5 bases and J lost 6; bases outside the gene matches: 12. CDR3 DNA sequence: TGTGCCAGCAGCAACCAGCGACAGGGGGCGATCGATGGCTACACCTTC. Encoded protein: CASSNQRQGAIDGYTF.

The sample holds a few counts of this clone. The gene calls are TRBV11-2 and TRBJ2-7, with 7 nucleotides matching TRBD2. This CDR3 has 15 amino acids. The V and J ends lost 0 bases and 3 bases, in that order; junction bases with no gene match: 5. Germline V gene lookup returns CDR1 SGHAT and CDR2 FQNNGV. The CDR3, as DNA: TGTGCCAGCAGCTTAGAAGCGGGGTCCCACTACGAGCAGTACTTC. It translates to CASSLEAGSHYEQYF.

With respect to this clone: Other nucleotide sequences in the sample specify the same CDR3. The CDR3 loop is CASSEVAGYNEQFF. The CDR3 DNA reads TGTGCCAGCAGTGAGGTAGCGGGGTACAATGAGCAGTTCTTC. This chain uses TRBV6-1 with TRBJ2-1; TRBD2 agrees at 8 bases. With V trimmed by 3 bases and J by 4 bases, 2 bases remained unmatched. This CDR3 has 14 amino acids. CDR1 is MNHNS and CDR2 is SASEGT in the germline V gene.

J is TRBJ2-7 and V is TRBV5-6, with D possibly matching TRBD1 (6 bases). There are 15 residues in the CDR3. Germline V lookup: CDR1 SGHDT, CDR2 YYEEEE. V lost 4 bases, J lost 5 bases, and 19 bases lay in between. CDR3 residues: CASSRRETGNHEQYF. CDR3 bases: TGTGCCAGCAGCAGACGAGAGACAGGTAACCACGAGCAGTACTTC.

The rearrangement joins TRBV19 to TRBJ2-7; 7 bases align to TRBD2. Per the germline V gene, CDR1 is LNHDA and CDR2 is SQIVND (reference sequence). This CDR3 has 13 residues. Unmatched junction bases numbered 1, after V lost 5 bases and J lost 0 bases. The CDR3 sequence is CASSRGSSYEQYF. The CDR3 bases are TGTGCCAGTAGTCGCGGGAGCTCCTACGAGCAGTACTTC.

The CDR3 nucleotides read TGCGCCAGCAGCCAAGCCGCGCGACCAGGGACAGGACAAGAGACCCAGTACTTC. It encodes CASSQAARPGTGQETQYF. J is TRBJ2-5 and V is TRBV4-1; 8 bases are a match to TRBD1. Germline CDR1 and CDR2: MGHRA and YSYEKL. CDR3 length: 18 residues. Trimming cost V 1 base and J 2 bases; bases outside gene matches: 12.

This clone is a singleton in its sample. The CDR3 sequence is CASSHPSAVLYEQYF. CDR3 bases: TGCGCCAGCAGCCACCCTAGCGCGGTACTCTACGAGCAGTACTTC. The chain employs TRBV4-1 and TRBJ2-7; D may be TRBD2 (6 bases). Germline V lookup: CDR1 MGHRA, CDR2 YSYEKL. V lost 3 bases and J lost 3, with 15 bases in between. The CDR3 consists of 15 residues.